The clone carrying this T cell receptor (beta chain) was recorded many times. The antigen is unknown. Newly diagnosed hyperthyroidism patients aged 18 to 65 years had disease lasting under 2 months. This specimen comes from a study of T cells in Graves' hyperthyroidism and ophthalmopathy. Trimming removed 4 bases from V and 4 bases from J, with 14 bases in between. The CDR3 extends over 15 amino acids. Looked up from germline, CDR1 is SGHVS and CDR2 is FNYEAQ. TCR beta CDR3 regions were amplified from RNA transcripts. During a first-round RT-PCR of the TCR CDR3, the HTBI primer set was used. TCRdb recomputed calls from the multiplex PCR reads with MiXCR, one row per CDR3 protein. The sample gives about 520,000 distinct CDR3 sequences, less than 25% of which show up once; more than 20% is in the top ten. Study-wide points: Most thyroid clonotypes that were expanded above 0.001 also turned up in blood. Ophthalmopathy was distinguished from stable hyperthyroidism by 13 V-J signatures.

The sequencing sample was made of blood. V usage is TRBV7-6 and J usage is TRBJ1-3; D not resolved. The receptor was isolated from a man aged 18 to 29 with Graves' hyperthyroidism. CDR3 in amino acids: CASSSSGVSGNTIYF. Written as DNA, the CDR3 is TGTGCCAGCAGCTCCAGTGGGGTCTCCGGAAACACCATATATTTT. Full variable domain (outside the CDR3, taken from reference TRBV7-6 and TRBJ1-3): GAGVSQSPRYKVTKRGQDVALRCDPISGHVSLYWYRQALGQGPEFLTYFNYEAQQDKSGLPNDRFSAERPEGSISTLTIQRTEQRDSAMYRCASSSSGVSGNTIYFGEGSWLTVV.